The present TCR beta chain was sequenced within a study of technical replicates of blood from several donors. Generated by immunoSEQ multiplex PCR, the TCRdb table keeps only in-frame clones and is missing some. The sample has about 94,000 clones; 90% to 96% are singletons. This sequence originates from a human donor in good health. Sequenced material: T cells isolated from PBMCs.

Here the CDR3 DNA reads TGTGCCAGCAGCTTAGGTCACATTAGCAATCAGCCCCAGCATTTT. Its translation is CASSLGHISNQPQHF. The chain has TRBV7-2 and TRBJ1-5; D unclear. Germline V gene data show CDR1 as SGHTA and CDR2 as FQGNSA. Trimming removed 1 base at V and 0 bases at J, with 7 bases between. The CDR3 has 15 residues.